Following are 2 T cell receptor beta chains from one sample sequenced in a study of cytomegalovirus exposure and HLA in healthy donors. Researchers ran the PCR with 60 Vbeta and 13 Jbeta primers. The assay was immunoSEQ multiplex PCR, and TCRdb's table has in-frame clones only and misses some. The profile covers 100,000 to 150,000 clones, with 77% appearing a single time and 4.2% taken by the ten largest. The sequenced material came from PBMCs. The source of these receptors is a male donor in good health and CMV-seropositive.

This chain links TRBV11-2 with TRBJ2-7; D not resolved. This CDR3 is 17 amino acids long. Germline loops: CDR1 SGHAT, CDR2 FQNNGV. With 2 bases removed from V and 0 bases from J, the gap between germline ends came to 17 bases. In DNA, the CDR3 is TGTGCCAGCAGCTTAATTCGAGGCAGTCCGAGCTCCTACGAGCAGTACTTC. Its protein is CASSLIRGSPSSYEQYF.

This chain uses TRBV7-2 with TRBJ1-2; 8 positions match TRBD1. The length of the CDR3 is 17 residues. Germline V gene data show CDR1 as SGHTA and CDR2 as FQGNSA. V lost 1 base and J lost 4; bases outside the gene matches: 11. CDR3: CASSLDVGRGLIYGYTF. The DNA for the CDR3 is TGTGCCAGCAGCTTAGATGTAGGCAGGGGGCTGATCTATGGCTACACCTTC.